The clone carrying this T cell receptor (beta chain) was observed a single time. This sample is drawn from a study of technical replicates of blood from a few donors. The CDR3 is made up of 16 amino acids. Germline CDR1 MGHRA, CDR2 YSYEKL. V trimming: 0 bases; J trimming: 7 bases; junction bases outside the gene matches: 6. Assay used: immunoSEQ multiplex PCR; TCRdb lists only in-frame clones, some missing. The repertoire includes around 70,000 clones, approximately 96% of them detected once, and approximately 0.21% sits in the top ten. This clonotype was obtained from a human donor in good health. Source material: T cells isolated from PBMCs. The chain is built from TRBV4-1 and TRBJ1-6; TRBD1 matches at 7 bases. For the CDR3, the DNA is TGCGCCAGCAGCCAAGAGGGACAGCCTAAAAATTCACCCCTCCACTTT. It yields the protein CASSQEGQPKNSPLHF.